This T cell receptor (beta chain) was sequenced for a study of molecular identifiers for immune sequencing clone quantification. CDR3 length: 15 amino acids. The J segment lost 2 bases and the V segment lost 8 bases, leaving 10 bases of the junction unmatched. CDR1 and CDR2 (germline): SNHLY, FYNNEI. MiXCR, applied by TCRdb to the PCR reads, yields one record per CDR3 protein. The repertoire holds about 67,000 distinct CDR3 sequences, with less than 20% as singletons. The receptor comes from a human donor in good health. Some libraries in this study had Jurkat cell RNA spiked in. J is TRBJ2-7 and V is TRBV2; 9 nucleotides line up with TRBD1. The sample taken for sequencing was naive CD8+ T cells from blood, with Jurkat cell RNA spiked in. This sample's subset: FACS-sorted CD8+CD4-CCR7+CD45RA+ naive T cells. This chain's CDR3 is CASRKTGTGTYEQYF. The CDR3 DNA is TGTGCCAGCCGCAAGACCGGGACAGGGACCTACGAGCAGTACTTC.